This T cell receptor beta chain was profiled in a study of T cells in Graves' hyperthyroidism and ophthalmopathy. V dropped 10 bases and J dropped 1 base, with 19 bases sitting between them. CDR1 and CDR2 from the germline V gene are KGHSH and LQKENI. The CDR3 length is 15 residues. This clonotype was counted between two and nine times. Amplification yielded TCR beta CDR3 regions, with RNA transcripts as the source. With the HTBI primer set, the TCR CDR3 went through a first round of RT-PCR. MiXCR, run by TCRdb on the multiplex PCR reads, gives a single entry per CDR3 protein. The data hold fewer than 800,000 distinct CDR3 sequences, with over 15% observed a single time.

The origin of this receptor is a young man with Graves' hyperthyroidism. The chain combines TRBV18 with TRBJ1-1, with unresolved D. The specimen was blood. The CDR3 here is CATRTTTGKNTEAFF. The CDR3 DNA reads TGTGCCACCAGGACGACTACGGGCAAGAACACTGAAGCTTTCTTT. The full variable domain, its missing parts supplied by reference TRBV18 and TRBJ1-1, is NAGVMQNPRHLVRRRGQEARLRCSPMKGHSHVYWYRQLPEEGLKFMVYLQKENIIDESGMPKERFSAEFPKEGPSILRIQQVVRGDSAAYFCATRTTTGKNTEAFFGQGTRLTVV.